The 30 T cell receptor beta chains below all came from one sample that was sequenced in a study of T cells in Graves' hyperthyroidism and ophthalmopathy. Amplification targeted TCR beta CDR3 regions from RNA transcripts. The primer set for the first-round RT-PCR of the TCR CDR3 was HTBI. TCRdb re-derived calls from the multiplex PCR reads in MiXCR, one entry per CDR3 protein. The sample carries a few hundred thousand distinct CDR3 sequences, around 14% recorded once. Sequencing was performed on blood. These receptors were obtained from a woman in her late teens or twenties with Graves' hyperthyroidism.

This clonotype was seen at least ten times. The chain employs TRBV20-1 and TRBJ2-1; the D gene is possibly TRBD2 (6 bases). This CDR3 region has 14 residues. V shed 3 bases and J shed 4 bases, with 13 bases lying between them. Germline CDR1 and CDR2: DFQATT and SNEGSKA (reference sequence). CDR3 in DNA: TGCAGTGCTAGTTGGCGGGGAAAATACAATGAGCAGTTCTTC. Its protein is CSASWRGKYNEQFF.

This clonotype has ten or more counts. The V and J genes are TRBV7-9 and TRBJ2-7; TRBD2 matches at 11 bases. The CDR3 consists of 15 residues. V lost 6 bases to trimming and J lost 0 bases; unmatched junction nucleotides: 4. The germline gives CDR1 SEHNR, CDR2 FQNEAQ (reference sequence). The CDR3 region has the DNA TGTGCCAGCAGATCCACTAGCGGGAGCTCCTACGAGCAGTACTTC. Translated, it gives CASRSTSGSSYEQYF.

In its sample, this clonotype was seen many times. The J gene is TRBJ1-5, the V gene TRBV3-1; D may be TRBD1 (6 bases). There are 16 residues in the CDR3. CDR1 and CDR2 (germline): LGHDT, YNNKEL (reference sequence). The ends were cut back, 4 bases at V and 6 bases at J, with 19 bases in the middle. The CDR3 loop is CASSPQGILGGQPQHF. The CDR3 bases are TGTGCCAGCAGCCCGCAGGGGATCCTAGGAGGTCAGCCCCAGCATTTT.

This clonotype was recorded a few times. The J gene is TRBJ2-5, the V gene TRBV19; D is uncertain. The germline V gene encodes CDR1 LNHDA and CDR2 SQIVND (reference sequence). The CDR3 contains 15 residues. V lost 3 bases and J lost 0, with 11 bases in between. CDR3 in DNA: TGTGCCAGTAGTATGAACGTTGGGAACCAAGAGACCCAGTACTTC. Its translation is CASSMNVGNQETQYF.

This clonotype has more than one count but fewer than ten. The chain couples TRBV18 to TRBJ1-2; D perhaps matches TRBD1 (5 bases). This CDR3 comprises 13 residues. Germline CDR1 and CDR2: KGHSH and LQKENI. V lost 6 bases, J lost 8 bases, and 16 bases lay in between. As DNA, the CDR3 is TGTGCCAGCTCCCTAAATGGACAAGGCGGCTACACCTTC. Amino acids: CASSLNGQGGYTF.

This clonotype was recorded a few times. The chain joins TRBV9 to TRBJ2-1, with 11 bases identical to TRBD2. The CDR3 is made up of 15 amino acids. The J segment lost 8 bases and the V segment lost 2 bases, leaving 6 bases of the junction unmatched. The germline V gene has CDR1 SGDLS and CDR2 YYNGEE. The CDR3 protein is CASSVTSGSGDEQFF. The CDR3 DNA reads TGTGCCAGCAGCGTTACTAGCGGGAGTGGAGATGAGCAGTTCTTC.

Note on this clonotype: A much larger clone differs from this one at a single base, so this may be a read error. In this CDR3 the conserved last residue, phenylalanine or tryptophan, is missing, so a read error is likely. V gene TRBV9 combines with J gene TRBJ1-2; 11 bases agree with TRBD1. Germline loops: CDR1 SGDLS, CDR2 YYNGEE. J was trimmed by 2 bases and V by 2 bases; bases with no gene match: 14. The CDR3 covers 19 residues. This chain's CDR3 is CASSVPGQGVRCLNYGYTS. The CDR3 region has the DNA TGTGCCAGCAGCGTGCCGGGACAGGGGGTGAGGTGTTTGAACTATGGCTACACCTCC.

The CDR3 is CASSPRARVLNEQFF. In DNA form, the CDR3 reads TGTGCCAGCTCACCACGCGCTAGAGTCCTCAATGAGCAGTTCTTC. The chain joins TRBV18 to TRBJ2-1; D is uncertain. V dropped 1 base and J dropped 6 bases, with 13 bases sitting between them. The CDR3 runs 15 residues. Looked up from germline, CDR1 is KGHSH and CDR2 is LQKENI.

The chain carries TRBV6-5 and TRBJ2-5, with D hard to call. Germline V CDR1 and CDR2: MNHEY, SVGAGI. The CDR3 is 12 amino acids. Deletions cut 2 bases from V and 4 bases from J, with 5 bases between. The CDR3 loop reads CASSYHGETQYF. For the CDR3, the DNA is TGTGCCAGCAGTTACCATGGAGAGACCCAGTACTTC.

This clonotype occurred many times. The chain uses TRBV20-1 and TRBJ2-2; no clear D. CDR3 length equals 15 residues. CDR1 is DFQATT and CDR2 is SNEGSKA in the germline V gene (reference sequence). V lost 1 base and J 2 bases, leaving 11 bases between the germline ends. The CDR3 is CSARAERPNTGELFF. CDR3 in DNA: TGCAGTGCTAGAGCCGAACGGCCAAACACCGGGGAGCTGTTTTTT.

This clonotype was seen a few times. The chain combines TRBV2 with TRBJ2-3; 7 bases agree with TRBD1. Germline loops: CDR1 SNHLY, CDR2 FYNNEI. The V and J ends lost 10 bases and 4 bases, in that order; junction bases with no gene match: 8. This CDR3 is 13 amino acids long. Written as DNA, the CDR3 is TGTGCCATCCTGACAGGGATGGCAGATACGCAGTATTTT. It translates to CAILTGMADTQYF.

This clonotype was observed many times. This chain connects TRBV7-8 to TRBJ2-7; 14 bases line up with TRBD2. The CDR3 consists of 16 residues. The trim removed 8 bases at V and 4 bases at J, leaving 10 bases unmatched. Germline CDR1 reads SGHVS; CDR2 reads FQNEAQ. In DNA, the CDR3 is TGTGCCAGCGGGTTCGGGACTAGCGGGAGTTCATACGAGCAGTACTTC. This sequence encodes CASGFGTSGSSYEQYF. Looking up the rest from reference TRBV7-8 and TRBJ2-7 gives the full variable domain: GAGVSQSPRYKVAKRGQDVALRCDPISGHVSLFWYQQALGQGPEFLTYFQNEAQLDKSGLPSDRFFAERPEGSVSTLKIQRTQQEDSAVYLCASGFGTSGSSYEQYFGPGTRLTVT.

This clonotype has at least ten counts. The chain uses TRBV10-2 and TRBJ1-1; D possibly corresponds to TRBD1 (5 bases). The V end was cut by 1 base, the J end by 11 bases, with 17 bases between. CDR3 length: 14 residues. Germline CDR1 reads WSHSY; CDR2 reads SAAADI. For the CDR3, the DNA is TGCGCCAGCAGTGAGTGGGAGGGGCCCGGAGGGGCTTTCTTT. It is translated as CASSEWEGPGGAFF.

This clonotype occurred many times. This chain joins TRBV6-2 or TRBV6-3 and TRBJ1-2; D may be TRBD1 (6 bases). V was pared by 5 bases and J by 4 bases, with 11 bases between. The CDR3 has 13 residues. Germline V lookup: CDR1 MNHEY, CDR2 SVGEGT. In DNA, the CDR3 is TGTGCCAGCAGTAACACAGGGACCTATGGCTACACCTTC. This codes for CASSNTGTYGYTF.

This clonotype was recorded many times. The V and J genes are TRBV5-1 and TRBJ1-1; a weak D match, TRBD1 (5 bases). The CDR3 has 15 residues. The germline gives CDR1 SGHRS, CDR2 YFSETQ. The germline V and J ends were trimmed by 3 bases and 6 bases, with 18 bases remaining between them. CDR3 in DNA: TGCGCCAGCAGCTCCCTAGGGACGGAAGGGGCTGAAGCTTTCTTT. Translation: CASSSLGTEGAEAFF.

This clonotype was seen ten or more times. The chain has TRBV11-2 and TRBJ2-7; 9 bases are a match to TRBD1. The V and J ends lost 5 bases and 4 bases, in that order; junction bases with no gene match: 12. The germline V gene has CDR1 SGHAT and CDR2 FQNNGV. This CDR3 region has 16 residues. The CDR3 coding sequence is TGTGCCAGCAGCGTGCGGGGACAGGGACCCCCGTACGAGCAGTACTTC. It translates to CASSVRGQGPPYEQYF. Variable domain in full (rest from reference TRBV11-2 and TRBJ2-7): EAGVAQSPRYKIIEKRQSVAFWCNPISGHATLYWYQQILGQGPKLLIQFQNNGVVDDSQLPKDRFSAERLKGVDSTLKIQPAKLEDSAVYLCASSVRGQGPPYEQYFGPGTRLTVT.

The V gene is TRBV14, the J gene TRBJ1-3; D not resolved. Per the germline V gene, CDR1 is SGHDN and CDR2 is FVKESK. V dropped 1 base and J dropped 7 bases, with 5 bases sitting between them. The CDR3 length is 12 residues. CDR3 nucleotides: TGTGCCAGCAGCCAAGTTTGGAACACCATATATTTT. Protein product: CASSQVWNTIYF.

J is TRBJ1-5 and V is TRBV20-1, with D unclear. Germline CDR1 and CDR2: DFQATT and SNEGSKA (reference sequence). The length of the CDR3 is 13 residues. Deletions cut 6 bases from V and 4 bases from J, with 13 bases between. DNA of the CDR3: TGCAGTGCCAAACGCTGGGGTAATCAGCCCCAGCATTTT. The encoded protein is CSAKRWGNQPQHF.

The chain links TRBV9 to TRBJ1-1, with D perhaps matching TRBD1 (6 bases). The CDR3 contains 15 residues. Trimming cost V 0 bases and J 1 base, with 10 bases left between them. Looked up from germline, CDR1 is SGDLS and CDR2 is YYNGEE. CDR3 sequence: CASSVDGRGNTEAFF. CDR3 coding DNA: TGTGCCAGCAGCGTAGATGGCAGGGGGAACACTGAAGCTTTCTTT.

Details on this clonotype: Being one base from a much bigger clone, this may be a read error. The V gene is TRBV28, the J gene TRBJ2-6, with D unresolved. Trimming cost V 2 bases and J 1 base, with 9 bases left between them. This CDR3 comprises 16 residues. Germline V lookup: CDR1 MDHEN, CDR2 SYDVKM. The CDR3 sequence: CASSLPGGSGANVLTF. The DNA for the CDR3 is TGTGCCAGCAGTTTACCGGGCGGATCTGGGGCCAACGTCCTGACTTTC. The full variable domain, its missing parts supplied by reference TRBV28 and TRBJ2-6, is DVKVTQSSRYLVKRTGEKVFLECVQDMDHENMFWYRQDPGLGLRLIYFSYDVKMKEKGDIPEGYSVSREKKERFSLILESASTNQTSMYLCASSLPGGSGANVLTFGAGSRLTVL.

This CDR3 is CASSFGTGNEQFF. CDR3 DNA sequence: TGTGCCAGCAGTTTTGGGACAGGGAATGAGCAGTTCTTC. This chain connects TRBV12-3 or TRBV12-4 to TRBJ2-1; 9 positions agree with TRBD1. This CDR3 contains 13 residues. Losses at the gene ends were 3 bases for V and 7 bases for J; bases not matched to a gene: 1.

This clonotype was counted only a few times. The chain carries TRBV12-3 or TRBV12-4 and TRBJ2-5; D may be TRBD1 (5 bases). Trimming left V 1 base short and J 2 bases short, with 8 bases between. The CDR3 loop spans 14 amino acids. The CDR3 sequence is CASSLGQSQETQYF. CDR3 coding DNA: TGTGCCAGCAGTTTAGGACAGTCACAAGAGACCCAGTACTTC.

This clonotype has a count of ten or more. DNA of the CDR3: TGTGCCAGCAGTACGAGCGGGAGAGGCAATGAGCAGTTCTTC. It is translated as CASSTSGRGNEQFF. The rearrangement links TRBV12-3 or TRBV12-4 to TRBJ2-1, with 8 positions matching TRBD2. The CDR3 covers 14 residues. V gave up 5 bases and J gave up 6 bases; unmatched junction bases: 6.

This clonotype was detected only a few times. The rearrangement joins TRBV2 to TRBJ2-7; 8 nucleotides line up with TRBD1. CDR1 and CDR2 (germline): SNHLY, FYNNEI. The CDR3 sequence is 18 residues long. V gave up 7 bases and J gave up 2 bases; unmatched junction bases: 19. CDR3 sequence reads: CASIQGQGHPYPPYEQYF. The CDR3 DNA sequence: TGTGCCAGCATTCAAGGACAGGGTCACCCATATCCCCCCTACGAGCAGTACTTC.

The gene calls are TRBV20-1 and TRBJ2-5, with 11 bases that match TRBD2. The trim removed 2 bases at V and 4 bases at J, leaving 9 bases unmatched. The CDR3 totals 16 residues. The V gene's germline CDR1 is DFQATT and CDR2 SNEGSKA (reference sequence). Here the CDR3 DNA reads TGCAGTGCTAGAAGCTATAGCGGGGGGGCTAGAGAGACCCAGTACTTC. It specifies CSARSYSGGARETQYF.

This clonotype was counted many times. J is TRBJ2-7 and V is TRBV11-2, with TRBD2 identical over 10 bases. The CDR3 spans 15 residues. V lost 1 base, J lost 8 bases, and 8 bases stayed unmatched. The V gene's germline CDR1 is SGHAT and CDR2 FQNNGV. The CDR3 region has the DNA TGTGCCAGCAGCTTAGTCCTAGCGGGAGCGAGCAAGCAGTACTTC. Amino acids: CASSLVLAGASKQYF. Together with reference TRBV11-2 and TRBJ2-7, the CDR3 gives the full variable domain: EAGVAQSPRYKIIEKRQSVAFWCNPISGHATLYWYQQILGQGPKLLIQFQNNGVVDDSQLPKDRFSAERLKGVDSTLKIQPAKLEDSAVYLCASSLVLAGASKQYFGPGTRLTVT.

This clonotype was detected ten times or more. The CDR3 protein is CASSATSRSGNTIYF. The DNA of the CDR3 is TGTGCCAGCAGTGCGACTTCTCGCTCTGGAAACACCATATATTTT. The chain is built from TRBV2 and TRBJ1-3; D uncertain. The CDR3 has 15 amino acids. V lost 4 bases and J lost 0, with 10 bases in between. Germline V lookup: CDR1 SNHLY, CDR2 FYNNEI. The entire variable domain, with the rest obtained from reference TRBV2 and TRBJ1-3, is as follows: EPEVTQTPSHQVTQMGQEVILRCVPISNHLYFYWYRQILGQKVEFLVSFYNNEISEKSEIFDDQFSVERPDGSNFTLKIRSTKLEDSAMYFCASSATSRSGNTIYFGEGSWLTVV.

This clonotype was observed at least ten times. The J gene is TRBJ2-2, the V gene TRBV12-3 or TRBV12-4; D remains unclear. The CDR3 sequence is 15 residues long. V lost 6 bases and J lost 1, with 12 bases in between. This CDR3 reads CASRPNRGNTGELFF. CDR3 in DNA: TGTGCCAGCAGACCGAATCGCGGGAACACCGGGGAGCTGTTTTTT.

V and J are TRBV19 and TRBJ2-2; 7 positions agree with TRBD2. Looked up from germline, CDR1 is LNHDA and CDR2 is SQIVND (reference sequence). The V and J ends lost 6 bases and 4 bases, in that order; junction bases with no gene match: 5. CDR3 size: 14 residues. CDR3 amino acids: CASSIPSGTGELFF. DNA for the CDR3: TGTGCCAGTAGCATCCCTAGCGGCACCGGGGAGCTGTTTTTT.

This chain links TRBV4-3 with TRBJ1-5, with no clear D. The germline V and J ends were trimmed by 1 base and 2 bases, with 12 bases remaining between them. The CDR3 sequence is 16 residues long. Germline loops: CDR1 LGHNA, CDR2 YSLEER. CDR3 coding DNA: TGCGCCAGCAGCCAAGCCCGGAGCCGGGGCAATCAGCCCCAGCATTTT. It codes for CASSQARSRGNQPQHF.